This passage covers 2 T cell receptor beta chains from one sample sequenced in a study of metastatic and nonmetastatic thyroid tumors. No treatment had been given to any patient before thyroid surgery. TCRdb ran MiXCR on the PCR reads. The data show under 45,000 clones, 28% seen once. The sample was blood. These receptor sequences come from a male donor with papillary thyroid cancer or a benign thyroid nodule (not recorded which). Some clones in this sample may be carry-over from other donors' samples.

The V gene is TRBV20-1, the J gene TRBJ2-7; D is tentatively TRBD1 or TRBD2 (5 bases each). Trimming took off 0 bases at V and 0 bases at J, with 12 bases between the two ends. In germline, CDR1 is DFQATT, CDR2 SNEGSKA (reference sequence). This CDR3 contains 15 residues. The CDR3 bases are TGCAGTGCTAGAGATTTAAAGGGACGCTCCTACGAGCAGTACTTC. It translates to CSARDLKGRSYEQYF.

The CDR3 nucleotides read TGCAGTGCTAGAGTAACCGGGGCCAATCAGCCCCAGCATTTT. It translates to CSARVTGANQPQHF. The rearrangement links TRBV20-1 to TRBJ1-5; possibly TRBD1 for D (5 bases). The V end lost 1 base, the J end lost 3 bases, and 10 bases lay between the germline ends. The CDR3 is 14 amino acids. From germline, CDR1 is DFQATT and CDR2 SNEGSKA (reference sequence).